This T cell receptor (beta chain) was retrieved from a study of PD-L1 blockade in urothelial cancer. Study-wide context: Prior chemotherapy in patients spanned 0 to 3 regimens. General study results and limits: Tumor material consisted of one FFPE sample per patient, not collected immediately before treatment.

This clone was seen more than once but under ten times. Its antigen remains unidentified. Housekeeping gene amplification was the basis for quantifying FFPE tumor DNA. Using immunoSEQ multiplex PCR, the repertoire was profiled, and TCRdb retains in-frame clones only, with some absent. This table holds several hundred clones, roughly 35% found once. The germline V gene has CDR1 LGHNT and CDR2 FRNRAP. This CDR3 has 13 residues. Locally advanced or metastatic urothelial carcinoma was diagnosed in the patients. The sequencing here drew on tumor tissue, taken before atezolizumab (anti-PD-L1) treatment. The origin of this receptor is a man between 50 and 59 years old with urothelial cancer. V usage is TRBV12-5 and J usage is TRBJ2-7; 9 positions match TRBD1. Written as DNA, the CDR3 is TGTGCCAGCAAATTAAGGGACAGGGACGAGCAGTACTTC. Translation: CASKLRDRDEQYF.